The entry below describes one TCR beta chain. Its antigen remains unknown. These data come from a study of OX40 agonist ivuxolimab in advanced cancers. General observations from the study: Among the lowest peripheral clonal expansion occurred in 0.1-3.0 mg/kg partial responders. Low normalized T-cell clonal expansion also characterized some of the nonresponders. In the 0.1 to 3.0 mg/kg range, CD4+ and CD8+ blood T cells had expanded clonally by week 6.

Here immunoSEQ multiplex PCR was the method, and the copy in TCRdb shows in-frame clones only, minus some. This sample has roughly 70,000 clones; roughly 85% occur once, and the top ten carry roughly 7.8%. Trimming stripped 0 bases from V and 2 bases from J, with 4 bases between. This CDR3 is built from 14 residues. The V gene's germline CDR1 is LGHNA and CDR2 YSLEER. This sequence was found in an adult with an advanced solid tumor such as melanoma, head and neck, liver or kidney cancer. This rearrangement joins TRBV4-3 to TRBJ2-2, with D unresolved. This specimen consisted of CD4+ or CD8+ T cells sorted from blood, obtained in a trial of the OX40 agonist ivuxolimab. CDR3 amino acids: CASSQERNTGELFF. CDR3 sequence (DNA): TGCGCCAGCAGCCAAGAAAGAAACACCGGGGAGCTGTTTTTT.